Listed below are T cell receptor beta chains from one sample, sequenced in a study of cytomegalovirus exposure and HLA in healthy donors. Sequencing was performed with immunoSEQ multiplex PCR; in TCRdb, only in-frame clones are kept and a portion is missing. The repertoire has 200,000 to 250,000 clones, around 77% of them found once; the top ten carry roughly 3%. The sequenced material came from PBMCs. Every receptor here comes from a woman in her 30s in good health and CMV-seronegative. Both conserved end residues are part of each CDR3. D genes are given only for firm matches. Not all rows give a size; the values are once, few, many and, for expanded clones, a class.

>TRBJ1-6|once|.|TRBV9
TGTGCCAGCAGCGTAGGTTCCGGGATGGGCTCACCCCTCCACTTT
CASSVGSGMGSPLHF
>TRBJ1-2|.|.|TRBV29-1
TGCAGCGTTTCAATCGGGACACGTTATGGCTACACCTTC
CSVSIGTRYGYTF
>TRBJ2-7|.|.|TRBV5-4
TGTGCCAGCAGCTTGTGGAGGTTCGGCGAGCAGTACTTC
CASSLWRFGEQYF
>TRBJ2-5|.|.|TRBV5-1
TGCGCCAGCAGCCCTGGGGGCATTAAGGAGACCCAGTACTTC
CASSPGGIKETQYF
>TRBJ1-4|.|.|TRBV6-1
TGTGCCAGCAGTTTCCTCTGGAGGGAGGAAAAACTGTTTTTT
CASSFLWREEKLFF
>TRBJ2-7|.|.|TRBV27
TGTGCCAGCCTTCCTTGGGGCGGCAACTCCTACGAGCAGTACTTC
CASLPWGGNSYEQYF
>TRBJ2-3|.|TRBD2|TRBV5-4
TGTGCCAGCAGCTTGGTAGCGGGAGGGCCCACAGATACGCAGTATTTT
CASSLVAGGPTDTQYF
>TRBJ2-1|once|TRBD2|TRBV6-5
TGTGCCAGCAGTTACTCGATATTAGCGGGGAACAATGAGCAGTTCTTC
CASSYSILAGNNEQFF
>TRBJ1-5|.|.|TRBV6-6
TGTGCCAGCAGGAGCGGGGGTTATAGCAATCAGCCCCAGCATTTT
CASRSGGYSNQPQHF
>TRBJ2-1|few|.|TRBV2
TGTGCCATTATGGGGGGAGCCTTAATCTGGAGCTCCTACAATGAGCAGTTCTTC
CAIMGGALIWSSYNEQFF
>TRBJ1-4|.|TRBD1|TRBV5-6
TGTGCCAGCAGTGACGGACAGGGAGGCTCTAATGAAAAACTGTTTTTT
CASSDGQGGSNEKLFF
>TRBJ2-1|.|.|TRBV9
TGTGCCAGCAGCGTAGATAGCGCGAGTAGCTCCTACAATGAGCAGTTCTTC
CASSVDSASSSYNEQFF
>TRBJ2-1|.|TRBD2|TRBV7-8
TGTGCCAGCAGCTTAGGACTAGCGGGGGGGATCTCCTACAATGAGCAGTTCTTC
CASSLGLAGGISYNEQFF
>TRBJ2-3|few|TRBD2|TRBV27
TGTGCCAGCAGTTACATGACGGGAGGAGGCACAGATACGCAGTATTTT
CASSYMTGGGTDTQYF
>TRBJ1-5|few|TRBD1|TRBV6-1
TGTGCCAGCAGTGAAGCTTTGGGACAGGCCAATCAGCCCCAGCATTTT
CASSEALGQANQPQHF
>TRBJ2-7|once|.|TRBV6-5
TGTGCCAGCAGTTACTCGAGTGGGACTGGCACCTACGAGCAGTACTTC
CASSYSSGTGTYEQYF
>TRBJ2-3|.|.|TRBV29-1
TGCAGCGTTGAACTCCTCTCTAGTATTGGTACGCAGTATTTT
CSVELLSSIGTQYF
>TRBJ1-5|.|.|TRBV6-5
TGTGCCAGCAGTGGTGGGACACCGAACAATCAGCCCCAGCATTTT
CASSGGTPNNQPQHF
>TRBJ1-2|once|.|TRBV2
TGTGCCAGCAATGGGGGGACCCTCTATGGCTACACCTTC
CASNGGTLYGYTF
>TRBJ1-4|.|.|TRBV6-1
TGTGCCAGCAGGGAGGGCGGCTTTAATGAAAAACTGTTTTTT
CASREGGFNEKLFF
>TRBJ1-4|few|.|TRBV9
TGTGCCAGCAGCGGACTTGGGGAAAAACTGTTTTTT
CASSGLGEKLFF
>TRBJ2-6|.|.|TRBV27
TGTGCCAGCAGATCCGAACTTTCCTCTGGGGCCAACGTCCTGACTTTC
CASRSELSSGANVLTF
>TRBJ2-4|.|.|TRBV14
TGTGCCAGCAGCCAGTTGAGTGACTTAGCCAAAAACATTCAGTACTTC
CASSQLSDLAKNIQYF
>TRBJ2-7|few|.|TRBV5-6
TGTGCCAGCAGCCTTATGACAGGCGGGTCCTACGAGCAGTACTTC
CASSLMTGGSYEQYF
>TRBJ1-2|once|.|TRBV29-1
TGCAGCGTTGAACTGCCGGTTTTTAACTATGGCTACACCTTC
CSVELPVFNYGYTF
>TRBJ1-2|.|.|TRBV6-1
TGTGCCAGCAGTGAATCCTCTAACTATGGCTACACCTTC
CASSESSNYGYTF
>TRBJ1-6|.|.|TRBV7-9
TGTGCCAGCAGCGAAGACGACTCGCTTCGGTCCTATAATTCACCCCTCCACTTT
CASSEDDSLRSYNSPLHF
>TRBJ1-1|.|.|TRBV7-9
TGTGCCAGCAGCTCGAAGAAAACGGTGCCATACACTGAAGCTTTCTTT
CASSSKKTVPYTEAFF
>TRBJ2-3|.|.|TRBV2
TGTGCCAGCATCTTAGAGCAAGACACAGATACGCAGTATTTT
CASILEQDTDTQYF
>TRBJ1-4|few|.|TRBV30
TGTGCCTGGAGTGTACTAGGGAGCGAAGAAAAACTGTTTTTT
CAWSVLGSEEKLFF
>TRBJ2-5|.|.|TRBV6-5
TGTGCCAGCAGTTACCAGGCTCAACCCCCCGAGACCCAGTACTTC
CASSYQAQPPETQYF
>TRBJ1-6|.|TRBD1|TRBV9
TGTGCCAGCGCCGCTGGGGACAGAGAATTTAATTCACCCCTCCACTTT
CASAAGDREFNSPLHF
>TRBJ2-7|.|.|TRBV7-8
TGTGCCAGCAGCTTAGCGGGCTCCGAGCAGTACTTC
CASSLAGSEQYF
>TRBJ2-7|once|.|TRBV30
TGTGCCTGGATGACTGCTTCGGCCTACGAGCAGTACTTC
CAWMTASAYEQYF
>TRBJ1-2|.|TRBD1|TRBV4-1
TGCGCCAGCAGCCAGCAGCACCGGGACAGGCATGGCTACCCCTTC
CASSQQHRDRHGYPF
>TRBJ1-2|.|TRBD1|TRBV6-5
TGTGCCAGCAGCCCGGGACAGGAAAACTATGGCTACACCTTC
CASSPGQENYGYTF
>TRBJ2-2|.|TRBD2|TRBV28
TGTGCCAGCAGTTTGGTGACTAGCGGGAGCTCCGGGGAGCTGTTTTTT
CASSLVTSGSSGELFF
>TRBJ2-4|.|.|TRBV19
TGTGCCACCCTTGGCCCCCGGGGGGCAGGTGGGGAGGCCAAAAACATTCAGTACTTC
CATLGPRGAGGEAKNIQYF
>TRBJ2-7|.|.|TRBV15
TGTGCCACCAGCAGAGTATTGGAGGAGGGTCGGCACGAGCAGTACTTC
CATSRVLEEGRHEQYF
>TRBJ1-1|.|.|TRBV2
TGTGCCAGCACCGGGGAGGCGAACACTGAAGCTTTCTTT
CASTGEANTEAFF
>TRBJ2-1|.|.|TRBV7-6
TGTGCCAGCAGCACTAGGGACTTCTCGACCGGGATGCATGAGCAGTTCTTC
CASSTRDFSTGMHEQFF
>TRBJ2-2|.|TRBD2|TRBV5-1
TGCGCCAGCAGCTTACTAGCGGGGGGGCCGAACACCGGGGAGCTGTTTTTT
CASSLLAGGPNTGELFF
>TRBJ2-3|few|.|TRBV2
TGTGCCAGCAGCGCGAACCGGGATACAGATACGCAGTATTTT
CASSANRDTDTQYF
>TRBJ2-7|.|.|TRBV7-2
TGTGCCAGCAGCTCTAGGTTTGGGGGCCCCCTCGAGCAGTACTTC
CASSSRFGGPLEQYF
>TRBJ2-3|once|.|TRBV7-3
TGTGCCAGCGCATACGACAACACAGATACGCAGTATTTT
CASAYDNTDTQYF
>TRBJ2-2|.|TRBD2|TRBV7-9
TGTGCCAGCAGCTTAGGGACTAGCTCGTTCGGGGAGCTGTTTTTT
CASSLGTSSFGELFF
>TRBJ2-1|.|.|TRBV5-1
TGCGCCAGCAGCTTGGACCTTAGGGGGAGCTCCTACAATGAGCAGTTCTTC
CASSLDLRGSSYNEQFF
>TRBJ1-4|.|.|TRBV5-1
TGCGCCAGCTCGGACAGCGTTAATGAAAAACTGTTTTTT
CASSDSVNEKLFF
>TRBJ1-4|once|.|TRBV2
TGTGCCAGCAAGAAGGGGTGGGTTAATGAAAAACTGTTTTTT
CASKKGWVNEKLFF
>TRBJ1-6|.|TRBD1|TRBV4-1
TGCGCCAGCAGCCAACCAGACAGGGATAATTCACCCCTCCACTTT
CASSQPDRDNSPLHF
>TRBJ2-7|few|.|TRBV7-2
TGTGCCAGCAGCTTATCCAGGCCCCAGGGCGAGCAGTACTTC
CASSLSRPQGEQYF
>TRBJ2-7|.|TRBD2|TRBV7-8
TGTGCCAGCAGTGGGGGACTAGCGGGGAGCTCCTACGAGCAGTACTTC
CASSGGLAGSSYEQYF
>TRBJ2-1|few|TRBD2|TRBV4-2
TGTGCCAGCAGCCAAGATAAGGCTAGCGGGGGCCCTGGGAATGAGCAGTTCTTC
CASSQDKASGGPGNEQFF